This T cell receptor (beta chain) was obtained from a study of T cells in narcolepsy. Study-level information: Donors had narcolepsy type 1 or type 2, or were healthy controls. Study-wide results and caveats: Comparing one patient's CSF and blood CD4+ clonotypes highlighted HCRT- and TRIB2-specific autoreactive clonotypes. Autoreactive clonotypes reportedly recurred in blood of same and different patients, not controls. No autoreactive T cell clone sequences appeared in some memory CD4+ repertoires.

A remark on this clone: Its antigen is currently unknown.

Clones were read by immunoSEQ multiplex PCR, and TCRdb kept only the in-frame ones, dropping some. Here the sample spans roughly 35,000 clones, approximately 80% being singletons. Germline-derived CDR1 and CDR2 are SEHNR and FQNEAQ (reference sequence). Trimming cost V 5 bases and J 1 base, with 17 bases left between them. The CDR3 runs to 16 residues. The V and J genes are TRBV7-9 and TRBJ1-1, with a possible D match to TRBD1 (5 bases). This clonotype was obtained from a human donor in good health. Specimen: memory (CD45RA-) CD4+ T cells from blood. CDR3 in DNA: TGTGCCAGCAGCCCACGTCCCCAGGGTCCGAACACTGAAGCTTTCTTT. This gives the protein CASSPRPQGPNTEAFF. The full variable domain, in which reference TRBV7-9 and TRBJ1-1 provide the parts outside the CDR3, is DTGVSQNPRHKITKRGQNVTFRCDPISEHNRLYWYRQTLGQGPEFLTYFQNEAQLEKSRLLSDRFSAERPKGSFSTLEIQRTEQGDSAMYLCASSPRPQGPNTEAFFGQGTRLTVV.